What follows describes a single T cell receptor (beta chain). As yet, its antigen is unknown. The junction differs from germline at one of its ends, possibly a read error. This record comes from a study of vaccination and CD4 T cells after COVID-19. About the study: Controls had a CEFX pool, an HIV-1 Nef pool, or no peptide added.

Treatment: roughly 10-day PBMC culture with coronavirus spike peptide pools or control peptides (ViraFEST assay). Each of days 3 and 7 saw half the medium replaced by fresh IL-2 medium. Regarding the study as a whole: The study examined relatively few convalescent patients and included no early post-infection timepoints.

Cultured CD4+ T-cell DNA underwent Oncomine TCR Beta short-read sequencing. TCRdb re-called the PCR reads through MiXCR, storing one row per CDR3 protein. Among roughly 11,000 distinct CDR3 sequences, approximately 57% were seen once, and the ten largest hold 30%. Germline V CDR1 and CDR2: MNHNS, SASEGT. The CDR3 runs to 15 residues. V is TRBV6-1 and J is TRBJ2-7, with 10 bases that match TRBD2. This receptor was taken from a human donor who had recovered from COVID-19. Sequencing was performed on CD4+ T cells from blood, cultured in vitro. The CDR3 region has the DNA TGTGCCAGCAGTGAAAGTCTAGCGGGAGTCTACGAGCGGTACTTC. It yields the protein CASSESLAGVYERYF.